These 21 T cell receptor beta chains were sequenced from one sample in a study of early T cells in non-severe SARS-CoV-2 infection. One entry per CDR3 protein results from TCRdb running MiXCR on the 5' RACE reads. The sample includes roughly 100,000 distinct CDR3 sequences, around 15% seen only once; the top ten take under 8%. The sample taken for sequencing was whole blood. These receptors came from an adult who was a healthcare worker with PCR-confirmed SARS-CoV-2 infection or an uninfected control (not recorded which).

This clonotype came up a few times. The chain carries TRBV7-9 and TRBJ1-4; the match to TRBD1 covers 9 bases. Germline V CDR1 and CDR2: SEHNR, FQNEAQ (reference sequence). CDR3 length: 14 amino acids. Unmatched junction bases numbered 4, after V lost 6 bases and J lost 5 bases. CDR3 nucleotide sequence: TGTGCCAGCAGGGGGACAGGGTTGAATGAAAAACTGTTTTTT. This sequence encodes CASRGTGLNEKLFF.

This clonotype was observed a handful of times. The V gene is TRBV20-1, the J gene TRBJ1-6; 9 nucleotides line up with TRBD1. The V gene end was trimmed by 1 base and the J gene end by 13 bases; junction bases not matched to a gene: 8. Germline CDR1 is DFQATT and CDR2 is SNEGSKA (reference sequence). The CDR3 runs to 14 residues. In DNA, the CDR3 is TGCAGTGCTAGAGCGGTACAGGGGGCGCTTCCCCTCCACTTT. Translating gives CSARAVQGALPLHF.

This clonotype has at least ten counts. The CDR3 nucleotides read TGTGCCATCGGGAACACAGATACGCAGTATTTT. Translation: CAIGNTDTQYF. The chain is built from TRBV10-3 and TRBJ2-3; D gene unclear. Germline V gene lookup returns CDR1 ENHRY and CDR2 SYGVKD. The CDR3 consists of 11 residues. The V gene lost 8 bases and the J gene lost 2 bases, with 5 bases spanning the gap.

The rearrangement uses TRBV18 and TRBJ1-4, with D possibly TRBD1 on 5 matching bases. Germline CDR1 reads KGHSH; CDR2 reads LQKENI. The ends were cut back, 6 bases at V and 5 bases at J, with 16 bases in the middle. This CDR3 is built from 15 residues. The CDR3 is CASSPAGRQNEKLFF. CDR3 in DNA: TGTGCCAGCTCCCCAGCCGGGCGACAGAATGAAAAACTGTTTTTT.

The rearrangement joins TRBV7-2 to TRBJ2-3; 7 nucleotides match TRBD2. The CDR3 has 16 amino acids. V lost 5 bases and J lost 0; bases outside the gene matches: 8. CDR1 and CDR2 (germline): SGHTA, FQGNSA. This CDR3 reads CASSARRGISTDTQYF. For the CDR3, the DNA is TGTGCCAGCAGCGCCAGGCGGGGGATTAGCACAGATACGCAGTATTTT. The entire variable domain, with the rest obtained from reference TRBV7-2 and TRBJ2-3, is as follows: GAGVSQSPSNKVTEKGKDVELRCDPISGHTALYWYRQSLGQGLEFLIYFQGNSAPDKSGLPSDRFSAERTGGSVSTLTIQRTQQEDSAVYLCASSARRGISTDTQYFGPGTRLTVL.

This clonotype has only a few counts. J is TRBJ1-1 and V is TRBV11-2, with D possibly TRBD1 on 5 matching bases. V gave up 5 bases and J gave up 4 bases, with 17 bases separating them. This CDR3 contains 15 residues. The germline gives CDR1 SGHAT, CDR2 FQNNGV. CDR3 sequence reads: CASSPAGGSSTEAFF. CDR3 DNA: TGTGCCAGCAGCCCCGCGGGGGGGTCTAGCACTGAAGCTTTCTTT.

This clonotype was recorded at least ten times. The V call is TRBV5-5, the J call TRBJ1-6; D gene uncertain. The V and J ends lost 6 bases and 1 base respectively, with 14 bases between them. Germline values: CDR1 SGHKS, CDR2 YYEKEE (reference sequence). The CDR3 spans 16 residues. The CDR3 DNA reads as TGTGCCAGCACCGGGAGGGTCGGGTCCTATAATTCACCCCTCCACTTT. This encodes CASTGRVGSYNSPLHF.

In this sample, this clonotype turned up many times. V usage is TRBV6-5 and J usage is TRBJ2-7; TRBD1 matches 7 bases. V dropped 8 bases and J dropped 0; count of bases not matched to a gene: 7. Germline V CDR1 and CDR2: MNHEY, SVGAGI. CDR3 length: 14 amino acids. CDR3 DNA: TGTGCCAGCCGCTCACAGGGGAGCTCCTACGAGCAGTACTTC. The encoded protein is CASRSQGSSYEQYF.

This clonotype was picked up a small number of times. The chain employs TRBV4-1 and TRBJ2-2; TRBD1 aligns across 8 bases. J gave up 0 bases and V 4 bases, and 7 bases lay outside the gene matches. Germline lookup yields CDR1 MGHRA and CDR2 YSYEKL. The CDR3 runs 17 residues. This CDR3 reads CASSRPPGQANTGELFF. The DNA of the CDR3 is TGCGCCAGCAGCCGTCCTCCGGGACAGGCGAACACCGGGGAGCTGTTTTTT.

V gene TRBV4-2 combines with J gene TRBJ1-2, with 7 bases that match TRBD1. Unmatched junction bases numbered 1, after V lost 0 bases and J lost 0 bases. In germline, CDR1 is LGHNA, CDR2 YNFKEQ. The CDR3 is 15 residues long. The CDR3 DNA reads TGTGCCAGCAGCCAAGACAGGGGGGCTAACTATGGCTACACCTTC. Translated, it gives CASSQDRGANYGYTF.

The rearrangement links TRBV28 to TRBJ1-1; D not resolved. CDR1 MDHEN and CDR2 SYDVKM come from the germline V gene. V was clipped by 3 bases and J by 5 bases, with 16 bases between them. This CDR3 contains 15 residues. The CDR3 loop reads CASSFLPPAGTEAFF. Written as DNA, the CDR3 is TGTGCCAGCAGTTTCCTACCCCCGGCGGGAACTGAAGCTTTCTTT.

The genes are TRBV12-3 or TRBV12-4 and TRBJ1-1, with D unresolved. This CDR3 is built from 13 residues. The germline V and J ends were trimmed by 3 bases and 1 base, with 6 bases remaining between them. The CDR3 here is CASSFASNTEAFF. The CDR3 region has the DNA TGTGCCAGCAGTTTTGCTTCGAACACTGAAGCTTTCTTT.

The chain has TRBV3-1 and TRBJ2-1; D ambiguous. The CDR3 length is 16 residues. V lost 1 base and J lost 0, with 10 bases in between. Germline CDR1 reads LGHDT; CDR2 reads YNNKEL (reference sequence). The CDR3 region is CASSQGEKSSYNEQFF. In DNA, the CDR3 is TGTGCCAGCAGCCAAGGAGAAAAGAGCTCCTACAATGAGCAGTTCTTC.

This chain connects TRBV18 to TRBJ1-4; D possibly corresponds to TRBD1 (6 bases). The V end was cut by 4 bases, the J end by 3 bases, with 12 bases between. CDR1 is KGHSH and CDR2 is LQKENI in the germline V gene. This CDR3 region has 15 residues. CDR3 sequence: CASSRARTANEKLFF. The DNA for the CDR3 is TGTGCCAGCTCACGAGCCCGGACAGCTAATGAAAAACTGTTTTTT. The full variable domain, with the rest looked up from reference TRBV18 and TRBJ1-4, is NAGVMQNPRHLVRRRGQEARLRCSPMKGHSHVYWYRQLPEEGLKFMVYLQKENIIDESGMPKERFSAEFPKEGPSILRIQQVVRGDSAAYFCASSRARTANEKLFFGSGTQLSVL.

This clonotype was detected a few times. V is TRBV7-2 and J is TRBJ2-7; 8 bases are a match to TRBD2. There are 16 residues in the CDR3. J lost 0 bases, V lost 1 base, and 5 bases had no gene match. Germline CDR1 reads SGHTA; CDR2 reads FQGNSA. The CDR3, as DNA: TGTGCCAGCAGCTTAGTTTTCGGGGGGGTCTCCTACGAGCAGTACTTC. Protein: CASSLVFGGVSYEQYF.

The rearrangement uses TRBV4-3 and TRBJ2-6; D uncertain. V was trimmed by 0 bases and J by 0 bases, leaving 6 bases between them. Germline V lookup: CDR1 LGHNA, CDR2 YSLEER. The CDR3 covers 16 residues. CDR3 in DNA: TGCGCCAGCAGCCAAGACACGACCTCTGGGGCCAACGTCCTGACTTTC. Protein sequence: CASSQDTTSGANVLTF.

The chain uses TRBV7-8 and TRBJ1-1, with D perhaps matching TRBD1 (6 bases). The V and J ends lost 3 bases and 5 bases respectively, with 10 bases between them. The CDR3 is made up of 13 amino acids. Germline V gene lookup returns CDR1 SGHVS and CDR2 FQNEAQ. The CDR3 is CASSFRQGTEAFF. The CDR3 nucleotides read TGTGCCAGCAGCTTCCGGCAGGGGACTGAAGCTTTCTTT.

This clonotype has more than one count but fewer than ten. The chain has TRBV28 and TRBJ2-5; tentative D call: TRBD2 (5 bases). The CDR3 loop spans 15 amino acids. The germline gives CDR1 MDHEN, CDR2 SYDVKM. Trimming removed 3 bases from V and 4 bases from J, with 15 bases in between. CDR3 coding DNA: TGTGCCAGCAGTTTCTCCGGGGATCCTCGAGAGACCCAGTACTTC. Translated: CASSFSGDPRETQYF. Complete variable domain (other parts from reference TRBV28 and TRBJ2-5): DVKVTQSSRYLVKRTGEKVFLECVQDMDHENMFWYRQDPGLGLRLIYFSYDVKMKEKGDIPEGYSVSREKKERFSLILESASTNQTSMYLCASSFSGDPRETQYFGPGTRLLVL.

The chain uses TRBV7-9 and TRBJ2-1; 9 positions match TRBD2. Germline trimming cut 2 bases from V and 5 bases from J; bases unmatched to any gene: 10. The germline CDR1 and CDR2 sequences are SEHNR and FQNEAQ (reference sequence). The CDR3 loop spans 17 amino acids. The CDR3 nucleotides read TGTGCCAGCAGCTTATCCGCGACTAGCGGCAAAGACAATGAGCAGTTCTTC. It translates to CASSLSATSGKDNEQFF.

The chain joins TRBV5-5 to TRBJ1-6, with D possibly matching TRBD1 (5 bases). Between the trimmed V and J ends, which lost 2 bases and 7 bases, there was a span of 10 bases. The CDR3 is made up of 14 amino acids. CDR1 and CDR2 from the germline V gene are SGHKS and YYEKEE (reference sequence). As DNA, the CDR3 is TGTGCCAGCAGCTTCGGGGACCCCAATTCACCCCTCCACTTT. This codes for CASSFGDPNSPLHF.

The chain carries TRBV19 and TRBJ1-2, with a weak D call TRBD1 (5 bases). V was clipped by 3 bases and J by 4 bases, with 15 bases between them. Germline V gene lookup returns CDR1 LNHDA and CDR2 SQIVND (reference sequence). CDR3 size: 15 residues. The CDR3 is CASSMGGIEPYGYTF. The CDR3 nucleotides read TGTGCCAGTAGTATGGGGGGTATAGAGCCCTATGGCTACACCTTC.